Below are 10 T cell receptor beta chains sequenced from a single sample in a study of human T cells and chemical hapten exposure. One entry per CDR3 protein results from TCRdb running MiXCR on the RACE reads. Here the sample spans more than 100,000 distinct CDR3 sequences, about 13% being singletons. Time point indicated: pre-sensitization, week 0. Documented treatment: therapeutic diphenylcyclopropenone sensitization with weekly scalp DPC. The sample here was whole blood, taken in connection with sensitization to the hapten diphenylcyclopropenone (DPC). Receptors originate from a young woman with alopecia areata. Some clones in this sample may be carry-over from other donors' samples.

The chain uses TRBV9 and TRBJ2-3, with D tentatively TRBD2 (6 bases). The ends were cut back, 0 bases at V and 2 bases at J, with 13 bases in the middle. CDR3 length equals 16 residues. Germline CDR1 reads SGDLS; CDR2 reads YYNGEE. CDR3 loop: CASSVGSRGSTDTQYF. CDR3 in DNA: TGTGCCAGCAGCGTAGGATCGCGGGGATCCACAGATACGCAGTATTTT.

This clonotype showed up just a few times. The chain uses TRBV10-1 and TRBJ2-2; D unclear. The V gene's germline CDR1 is WNHNN and CDR2 SYGVQD (reference sequence). V lost 0 bases, J lost 8 bases, and 7 bases lay in between. CDR3 size: 13 residues. CDR3 DNA: TGCGCCAGCAGTGAGTCTAGTCTGGGGGAGCTGTTTTTT. It yields the protein CASSESSLGELFF.

The chain recombines TRBV30 with TRBJ1-1; TRBD1 might be the D (5 bases). Trimming removed 3 bases from V and 4 bases from J, with 12 bases in between. Germline CDR1 is GTSNPN and CDR2 is SVGIG (reference sequence). The CDR3 contains 13 residues. The CDR3 bases are TGTGCCTGGAGAGAAGAGGGGTTCACTGAAGCTTTCTTT. It yields the protein CAWREEGFTEAFF.

This clonotype was seen at least ten times. This rearrangement joins TRBV10-2 to TRBJ2-3, with D possibly matching TRBD2 (7 bases). Between the trimmed V and J ends, which lost 4 bases and 2 bases, there was a span of 13 bases. The germline CDR1 and CDR2 sequences are WSHSY and SAAADI. The CDR3 extends over 15 amino acids. The CDR3 spells CASSASGGATDTQYF. The CDR3 bases are TGCGCCAGCAGTGCTTCTGGGGGGGCCACAGATACGCAGTATTTT.

This chain links TRBV24-1 with TRBJ2-3; 8 bases match TRBD1. The ends lost 4 bases at V and 1 base at J; junction bases unmatched: 12. Germline values: CDR1 KGHDR, CDR2 SFDVKD. The length of the CDR3 is 18 residues. CDR3 residues: CATSDFGTGPRGTDTQYF. CDR3 bases: TGTGCCACCAGTGACTTCGGGACAGGACCCCGAGGCACAGATACGCAGTATTTT.

The chain is built from TRBV7-2 and TRBJ2-5, with 11 bases lining up with TRBD2. J was trimmed by 6 bases and V by 2 bases; bases with no gene match: 2. This CDR3 spans 14 amino acids. Per the germline V gene, CDR1 is SGHTA and CDR2 is FQGNSA. The CDR3 DNA follows: TGTGCCAGCAGCTTAACTAGCGGGGGAAAGACCCAGTACTTC. It codes for CASSLTSGGKTQYF.

The gene calls are TRBV9 and TRBJ1-1; D gene unclear. This CDR3 comprises 13 residues. Trimming shortened V by 0 bases and J by 1 base, and 4 bases separated the two germline ends. The germline V gene has CDR1 SGDLS and CDR2 YYNGEE. The CDR3 region is CASSVAPNTEAFF. In DNA, the CDR3 is TGTGCCAGCAGCGTAGCCCCGAACACTGAAGCTTTCTTT.

This clonotype was counted between two and nine times. The V and J genes are TRBV5-1 and TRBJ2-1; 8 bases agree with TRBD2. The V and J ends lost 6 bases and 8 bases, in that order; junction bases with no gene match: 7. The CDR3 sequence is 13 residues long. Germline loops: CDR1 SGHRS, CDR2 YFSETQ. The CDR3 here is CASNLAGFDEQFF. CDR3 coding DNA: TGCGCCAGCAACCTAGCGGGTTTCGATGAGCAGTTCTTC. Based on the CDR3 plus reference TRBV5-1 and TRBJ2-1, the full variable domain is KAGVTQTPRYLIKTRGQQVTLSCSPISGHRSVSWYQQTPGQGLQFLFEYFSETQRNKGNFPGRFSGRQFSNSRSEMNVSTLELGDSALYLCASNLAGFDEQFFGPGTRLTVL.

The J gene is TRBJ1-6, the V gene TRBV21-1. TRBV21-1 constitutes a pseudogene. The CDR3 is 17 amino acids. The chain's CDR3 is CASSNRPVLLYNSPLHF. DNA for the CDR3: TGTGCCAGCAGCAATCGTCCAGTCCTCCTCTATAATTCACCCCTCCACTTT.

This clonotype has a count of ten or more. This rearrangement joins TRBV11-2 to TRBJ2-1; D is unresolved. Germline V CDR1 and CDR2: SGHAT, FQNNGV. Trimming took 6 bases from V and 7 from J, leaving 13 bases between them. The CDR3 runs to 13 residues. For the CDR3, the DNA is TGTGCCAGCAGGTCCCTACGTCGGAATGAGCAGTTCTTC. Amino acids: CASRSLRRNEQFF.